This TCR beta chain was sequenced for a study of Ad26.COV2.S vaccination and SARS-CoV-2 variants. The overall study: Intramuscular Ad26.COV2.S at 5x10^10 or 1x10^11 viral particles.

The CDR3 sequence is 15 residues long. Germline trimming cut 4 bases from V and 4 bases from J; bases unmatched to any gene: 6. The germline V gene encodes CDR1 SGHRS and CDR2 YFSETQ. Sample treatment: 19 received Ad26.COV2.S at low or high dose, single or two shots; 5 received placebo; per-sample allocation not given. The samples were gathered on day 63 after the first injection of vaccine or placebo. This table comes from immunoSEQ multiplex PCR, and its TCRdb copy is limited to in-frame clones, with some not included. The data hold 380,000 or so clones, with around 90% observed a single time. V is TRBV5-1 and J is TRBJ2-5, with 11 positions matching TRBD2. The TCR comes from a person between 18 and 60 years old who received the Ad26.COV2.S COVID-19 vaccine or a placebo. This material consisted of peripheral blood, taken in a trial of Ad26.COV2.S vaccine versus placebo. The CDR3 loop reads CASSDGTSGGETQYF. CDR3 nucleotides: TGCGCCAGCAGCGACGGGACTAGCGGAGGAGAGACCCAGTACTTC.